This entry lists 7 T cell receptor beta chains sequenced from one sample in a study of molecular identifiers for immune sequencing clone quantification. TCRdb recomputed calls from the PCR reads with MiXCR, one row per CDR3 protein. The data show approximately 63,000 distinct CDR3 sequences, with under 20% seen just once and more than 1.4% held by the top ten. Material for sequencing was naive CD8+ T cells from blood, with Jurkat cell RNA spiked in. Subset here: FACS-sorted CD8+CD4-CCR7+CD45RA+ naive T cells. The receptor set was obtained from a human donor in good health. Some libraries in this study had Jurkat cell RNA spiked in.

This clonotype has ten or more counts. The chain joins TRBV11-2 to TRBJ2-1; TRBD2 is a possible D gene (6 bases). This CDR3 comprises 15 residues. Germline V gene lookup returns CDR1 SGHAT and CDR2 FQNNGV. Trimming shortened V by 1 base and J by 7 bases, and 14 bases separated the two germline ends. CDR3 loop: CASSLALGLSNEQFF. DNA of the CDR3: TGTGCCAGCAGCTTAGCCCTCGGACTATCGAATGAGCAGTTCTTC.

V gene TRBV10-3 combines with J gene TRBJ2-1; TRBD2 aligns across 8 bases. The CDR3 has 16 amino acids. The germline V gene has CDR1 ENHRY and CDR2 SYGVKD. Losses at the gene ends were 1 base for V and 4 bases for J; bases not matched to a gene: 6. The CDR3 nucleotides are TGTGCCATCAGTGAGTTTAGCGGGACCGTATACAATGAGCAGTTCTTC. This codes for CAISEFSGTVYNEQFF.

As for this clonotype: A read error may explain this, as a much larger clone is one base away. The CDR3 carries no conserved terminal phenylalanine or tryptophan, so it likely arises from a read error. This chain uses TRBV19 with TRBJ2-1; D gene ambiguous. The V and J ends lost 0 bases and 3 bases respectively, with 3 bases between them. This CDR3 contains 13 residues. Germline V gene lookup returns CDR1 LNHDA and CDR2 SQIVND (reference sequence). This chain's CDR3 is CASSIDLYNEQFL. Here the CDR3 DNA reads TGTGCCAGTAGTATAGACCTCTACAATGAGCAGTTCCTC.

This clonotype has at least ten counts. The chain uses TRBV24-1 and TRBJ2-2; D is ambiguous. The V and J ends lost 0 bases and 6 bases respectively, with 10 bases between them. The germline gives CDR1 KGHDR, CDR2 SFDVKD. CDR3 length: 15 amino acids. The CDR3 DNA follows: TGTGCCACCAGTGATTTGGCTTCTGCCCCCGGGGAGCTGTTTTTT. Protein: CATSDLASAPGELFF.

There are many counts of this clonotype. The chain links TRBV19 to TRBJ1-5, with unresolved D. CDR3 length: 12 amino acids. Germline V gives CDR1 LNHDA, CDR2 SQIVND (reference sequence). The germline V and J ends were trimmed by 6 bases and 3 bases, with 6 bases remaining between them. CDR3 coding DNA: TGTGCCAGTAGACAGTACAATCAGCCCCAGCATTTT. The encoded protein is CASRQYNQPQHF.

This clonotype occurred many times. The genes are TRBV7-2 and TRBJ1-1, with D perhaps TRBD1 (5 bases). V was trimmed by 5 bases and J by 5 bases, leaving 15 bases between them. The CDR3 is made up of 14 amino acids. Germline loops: CDR1 SGHTA, CDR2 FQGNSA. CDR3 sequence: CASSPFSGVTEAFF. The CDR3 DNA is TGTGCCAGCAGCCCTTTCTCGGGGGTGACTGAAGCTTTCTTT. Supplemented by reference TRBV7-2 and TRBJ1-1, the full variable domain reads GAGVSQSPSNKVTEKGKDVELRCDPISGHTALYWYRQSLGQGLEFLIYFQGNSAPDKSGLPSDRFSAERTGGSVSTLTIQRTQQEDSAVYLCASSPFSGVTEAFFGQGTRLTVV.

The chain has TRBV6-2 or TRBV6-3 and TRBJ2-1, with TRBD2 identical over 9 bases. CDR1 is MNHEY, CDR2 SVGEGT, per germline. V was pared by 0 bases and J by 3 bases, with 9 bases of the junction left unmatched. This CDR3 region has 18 residues. CDR3 DNA: TGTGCCAGCAGTTACTCGATTTGGCGGGGGGGGGACTACAATGAGCAGTTCTTC. Amino acid sequence: CASSYSIWRGGDYNEQFF.